Listed here are 3 T cell receptor beta chains from one sample, sequenced in a study of blood T cell repertoires in COVID-19 (dated by TCRdb to between 2020 and 2021). Library prep was done by the immunoSEQ multiplex PCR assay. TCRdb's version of the immuneACCESS table is confined to in-frame rearrangements and falls short of the full clone set. An unresolved V gene accounts for under half of the shortfall where checked; the remainder is of unknown origin. In all, the sample holds 250,000 or so clones, and approximately 90% of those were seen once. Clones ranked in the top ten supply 2.5% to 3% of the sample. The sample taken for sequencing was PBMCs or T cells enriched from blood (not recorded which). The origin of the receptors is a woman in her thirties with acute COVID-19.

The chain has TRBV6-2 or TRBV6-3 and TRBJ1-5, with 7 bases that match TRBD1. The CDR3 spans 13 residues. Germline CDR1 reads MNHEY; CDR2 reads SVGEGT. Trimming removed 4 bases from V and 6 bases from J; junction bases left unmatched: 3. CDR3 loop: CASSSDRVQPQHF. For the CDR3, the DNA is TGTGCCAGCAGTTCCGACAGGGTTCAGCCCCAGCATTTT.

V usage is TRBV7-2 and J usage is TRBJ2-5, with 10 nucleotides matching TRBD1. The germline CDR1 and CDR2 sequences are SGHTA and FQGNSA. The CDR3 totals 13 residues. Germline trimming cut 5 bases from V and 9 bases from J; bases unmatched to any gene: 6. CDR3 nucleotide sequence: TGTGCCAGCAGCCTCCGGGACAGGGGATCCCAGTACTTC. Protein product: CASSLRDRGSQYF.

The rearrangement joins TRBV5-1 to TRBJ2-1; 12 bases agree with TRBD2. CDR1 and CDR2 (germline): SGHRS, YFSETQ. The CDR3 consists of 15 residues. V was clipped by 3 bases and J by 4 bases; unmatched bases: 2. The CDR3 nucleotides read TGCGCCAGCAGCTCCACTAGCGGGGGGTACAATGAGCAGTTCTTC. Translating gives CASSSTSGGYNEQFF.